Listed below are T cell receptor beta chains from one sample, sequenced in a study of blood T cell repertoires in COVID-19. Produced via immunoSEQ multiplex PCR; TCRdb's table is partial and in-frame only. The data contain about 200,000 clones, roughly 80% of them singletons. The sequenced sample consisted of PBMCs or T cells enriched from blood (not recorded which). The receptors derive from a woman in her sixties with acute COVID-19. Each CDR3 is given with its conserved first and last residue. The D gene is left open where the match is weak. Clone size appears in some rows only: once, few, many, or a class for an expanded clone.

J gene | clone size | D gene | V gene | CDR3 DNA | CDR3 protein
TRBJ2-5 | NA | NA | TRBV30 | TGTGCATTCGGTCGCCAAGAGACCCAGTACTTC | CAFGRQETQYF
TRBJ1-1 | NA | NA | TRBV5-5 | TGTGCCAGCAGCTTCCTTGGCAGCGGGGCTGAAGCTTTCTTT | CASSFLGSGAEAFF
TRBJ2-3 | NA | TRBD2 | TRBV27 | TGTGCCAGCAGTCGATTAGCGGGGGGGTCCCCGGATACGCAGTATTTT | CASSRLAGGSPDTQYF
TRBJ2-5 | NA | NA | TRBV10-2 | TGCGCCAGCACTGGGAGCGAAGAGACCCAGTACTTC | CASTGSEETQYF
TRBJ1-1 | NA | NA | TRBV6-2/TRBV6-3 | TGTGCCAGCAGTTACTCCGGGGTGAGCACTGAAGCTTTCTTT | CASSYSGVSTEAFF
TRBJ2-1 | NA | NA | TRBV27 | TGTGCCAGCAGTTTAAATCCCAGGGAGGTGAACGAGCAGTTCTTC | CASSLNPREVNEQFF
TRBJ2-2 | NA | TRBD1 | TRBV4-3 | TGCGCCAGCAGCCCCAGGGGGTTCGGCGGCGCCGGGGAGCTGTTTTTT | CASSPRGFGGAGELFF
TRBJ2-1 | NA | NA | TRBV7-2 | TGTGCCAGCAACTCCCAAAGATCCTACAATGAGCAGTTCTTC | CASNSQRSYNEQFF
TRBJ1-5 | NA | NA | TRBV4-2 | TGTGCCAGCAGCCTCCGAGGGAGAAGCAATCAGCCCCAGCATTTT | CASSLRGRSNQPQHF
TRBJ1-2 | NA | NA | TRBV28 | TGTGCCAGCAGCAAAAGGGGGTATGGCTACACCTTC | CASSKRGYGYTF
TRBJ1-6 | few | NA | TRBV3-1/TRBV3-2 | TGTGCCAGCAGCGGTGAAGGGGGAAGGTCACCCCTCCACTTT | CASSGEGGRSPLHF
TRBJ2-1 | NA | NA | TRBV5-4 | TGTGCCAGCAGCTCCCAACAAAGAAGCGACAATGAGCAGTTCTTC | CASSSQQRSDNEQFF
TRBJ2-7 | NA | NA | TRBV9 | TGTGCCAGCAGCGTTCTCTCCAACAGGGAGGGCGAGCAGTACTTC | CASSVLSNREGEQYF
TRBJ1-1 | NA | TRBD1 | TRBV5-1 | TGCGCCAGCAGCTGGAGGGACAGGGACACTGAAGCTTTCTTT | CASSWRDRDTEAFF
TRBJ2-2 | NA | NA | TRBV3-1/TRBV3-2 | TGTGCCAGCAGCCAAGAATTAGGGGCCAACAAGGGCACCGGGGAGCTGTTTTTT | CASSQELGANKGTGELFF
TRBJ1-4 | few | TRBD1 | TRBV28 | TGTGCCAGCAGATCGACAGGGGGCCTTAATGAAAAACTGTTTTTT | CASRSTGGLNEKLFF
TRBJ1-2 | NA | NA | TRBV10-2 | TGCGCCAGCAGTGAATGGACGGGAGATTCGGGCTACACCTTC | CASSEWTGDSGYTF
TRBJ2-1 | NA | TRBD2 | TRBV3-1/TRBV3-2 | TGTGCCAGCAGCCGAGCCGACGGCCGGGGACTAGCGGGCAACCCTGGTAATGAGCAGTTCTTC | CASSRADGRGLAGNPGNEQFF
TRBJ2-5 | many | NA | TRBV19 | TGTGCCAGTAGGCTAGGAGGCCAAGAGACCCAGTACTTC | CASRLGGQETQYF
TRBJ2-5 | few | NA | TRBV11-2 | TGTGCCAGCAGCTTGGAGTCTTTCCAAGAGACCCAGTACTTC | CASSLESFQETQYF
TRBJ2-1 | NA | TRBD2 | TRBV27 | TGTGCCAGCCTGGGGACTAGCCACAATGAGCAGTTCTTC | CASLGTSHNEQFF
TRBJ1-2 | NA | NA | TRBV5-5 | TGTGCCAGCAGCCCCCCGGGGGGCAAAAGTTATGGCTACACCTTC | CASSPPGGKSYGYTF
TRBJ1-6 | NA | NA | TRBV28 | TGTGCCAGCAGTTTTCCAGGGCCGGCTTCACCCCTCCACTTT | CASSFPGPASPLHF
TRBJ1-2 | few | NA | TRBV19 | TGTGCCAGTAGTCCCGAAGGGGCGTCGGGCTACACCTTC | CASSPEGASGYTF
TRBJ2-4 | NA | TRBD1 | TRBV5-1 | TGCGCCAGCAGCCTGGGACAGGGGAACATTCAGTACTTC | CASSLGQGNIQYF
TRBJ2-4 | NA | NA | TRBV4-3 | TGCGCCAGCAGCGTGAGGGCAGGAAGGTCGGGCATTCAGTACTTC | CASSVRAGRSGIQYF
TRBJ1-2 | NA | NA | TRBV28 | TGTGCCAGCGGCCGGGTACAAGGCTACACCTTC | CASGRVQGYTF
TRBJ1-5 | NA | TRBD1 | TRBV10-3 | TGTGCCATCAGTGAACAGGGGGCTCAGCCCCAGCATTTT | CAISEQGAQPQHF
TRBJ2-7 | NA | TRBD2 | TRBV2 | TGTGCCAGCAAAGGACTAGGGGTTGGGGAGCAGTACTTC | CASKGLGVGEQYF
TRBJ1-2 | NA | NA | TRBV27 | TGTGCCAGCAGTACGGCGGCCGCCTATGGCTACACCTTC | CASSTAAAYGYTF
TRBJ2-5 | NA | TRBD2 | TRBV6-1 | TGTGCCAGCAGTGATCGACTAGCGGGAGGCTTTCAAGAGACCCAGTACTTC | CASSDRLAGGFQETQYF
TRBJ1-2 | NA | NA | TRBV29-1 | TGCAGCGTTGGACAGATCTCTGGCTACACCTTC | CSVGQISGYTF
TRBJ1-1 | NA | NA | TRBV7-8 | TGTGCCAGCAGCCCGTCGCGGACTGAAGCTTTCTTT | CASSPSRTEAFF
TRBJ2-7 | NA | NA | TRBV6-2/TRBV6-3 | TGTGCCAGCAGTTACAGGGGCCTCTCCTACGAGCAGTACTTC | CASSYRGLSYEQYF
TRBJ2-3 | NA | NA | TRBV6-6 | TGTGCCAGCAGTTACCGGGGATATAGCACAGATACGCAGTATTTT | CASSYRGYSTDTQYF
TRBJ1-1 | NA | NA | TRBV7-2 | TGTGCCAGCAGCCCAGGGCCAGTGAACACTGAAGCTTTCTTT | CASSPGPVNTEAFF
TRBJ2-7 | NA | TRBD2 | TRBV5-1 | TGCGCCAGCAGCTTGGATGGGACTAGCGGGAGTTACGAGCAGTACTTC | CASSLDGTSGSYEQYF
TRBJ2-1 | NA | TRBD2 | TRBV6-2/TRBV6-3 | TGTGCCAGCAGTTACTCTAGCGGGAGGGTATTTCATGAGCAGTTCTTC | CASSYSSGRVFHEQFF
TRBJ2-3 | NA | NA | TRBV18 | TGTGCCAGCTCCCTCACAGATACGCAGTATTTT | CASSLTDTQYF
TRBJ1-6 | NA | NA | TRBV7-9 | TGTGCCAGCAGCTTAGGGACAGATTCACCCCTCCACTTT | CASSLGTDSPLHF
TRBJ2-1 | NA | TRBD2 | TRBV6-2/TRBV6-3 | TGTGCCAGCAGTTGGGGGGGGCAGTTCTTC | CASSWGGQFF